The clone carrying this T cell receptor (beta chain) was observed a handful of times. What it recognizes is unknown. The sample belongs to a study of T cell repertoires in aging, cancer and after chemotherapy. The wider study: Clear clonal overlap appeared across healthy donor samples taken over several months to years.

TCR beta rearrangements were amplified from peripheral blood genomic DNA. TRB rearrangements spanning V, D and J were amplified using mixed TRB-A/B primers. TCRdb re-called the multiplex PCR reads through MiXCR, storing one row per CDR3 protein. The repertoire holds around 13,000 distinct CDR3 sequences, with about 40% as singletons. Trimming removed 6 bases from V and 5 bases from J, with 13 bases in between. CDR1 and CDR2 from the germline V gene are KGHSH and LQKENI. The CDR3 spans 13 residues. General study points: Across the chemotherapy interval, each cancer cohort showed higher median generation probability, suggesting thymic rebound.

Source material: blood. The receptor comes from a human donor in good health. The donor label of this sample is uncertain. The chain uses TRBV18 and TRBJ1-1; D unclear. The chain's CDR3 is CASSMGRETEAFF. The CDR3 bases are TGTGCCAGCTCGATGGGTAGAGAGACTGAAGCTTTCTTT.